These 26 T cell receptor beta chains were sequenced from one sample in a study of shared clonotypes between healthy human individuals. The method was immunoSEQ multiplex PCR; TCRdb's version includes in-frame clones alone and lacks a portion of them. The sample lists some 1,400,000 clones; roughly 96% were seen once. Sequences were obtained from naive CD4+ T cells sorted from blood. Indicated subset: CD45RA+ positively selected. The receptors stem from a man under 40 in good health.

The chain has TRBV9 and TRBJ2-5; perhaps TRBD1 as D (5 bases). V lost 0 bases, J lost 2 bases, and 8 bases lay in between. CDR1 is SGDLS, CDR2 YYNGEE, per germline. The CDR3 has 14 amino acids. The CDR3 here is CASSVDRRQETQYF. The CDR3 bases are TGTGCCAGCAGCGTAGACAGGAGACAAGAGACCCAGTACTTC.

Details on this clone: An end of the junction does not agree with germline; a read error may underlie this. The chain couples TRBV2 to TRBJ1-5; tentative D call: TRBD1 (5 bases). The CDR3 has 11 residues. The germline CDR1 and CDR2 sequences are SNHLY and FYNNEI. CDR3 residues: CASRDSQPQHF. CDR3 nucleotide sequence: TGTGCCAGCCGTGACAGTCAGCCCCAGCATTTT.

Notes on this clone: Sequence at one end of the junction differs from germline and may be a read error. The chain couples TRBV7-7 to TRBJ2-5; D not certain. The germline V gene has CDR1 SSHAT and CDR2 FNYEAQ (reference sequence). The CDR3 runs to 13 residues. The CDR3 DNA reads as TGTGCTAGCAGCTTAGGGCTTACAGAGACCCAGTACTTC. It is translated as CASSLGLTETQYF.

The genes are TRBV6-5 and TRBJ2-6; D uncertain. Looked up from germline, CDR1 is MNHEY and CDR2 is SVGAGI. V shed 2 bases and J shed 1 base, with 6 bases lying between them. The CDR3 extends over 15 amino acids. The CDR3 DNA reads TGTGCCAGCAGTTACGACACTTCTGGGGCCAACGTCCTGACTTTC. Translation gives CASSYDTSGANVLTF.

In this sample, this clone turned up once. This sequence joins TRBV15 and TRBJ1-4; a weak D match, TRBD1 (5 bases). Trimming cost V 7 bases and J 8 bases, with 17 bases left between them. The CDR3 totals 14 residues. CDR1 is LNHNV, CDR2 YYDKDF, per germline (reference sequence). The CDR3 nucleotides are TGTGCCACCACCTGGGACTACGTTGGAGAAAAACTGTTTTTT. Translation gives CATTWDYVGEKLFF.

The rearrangement joins TRBV18 to TRBJ2-3; 7 bases agree with TRBD1. The germline V gene encodes CDR1 KGHSH and CDR2 LQKENI. The CDR3 has 15 residues. Trimming cost V 6 bases and J 1 base; bases outside gene matches: 7. For the CDR3, the DNA is TGTGCCAGCTCTGTAGTTACAGGGGGCACAGATACGCAGTATTTT. Its translation is CASSVVTGGTDTQYF.

The chain combines TRBV6-6 with TRBJ2-5; D is perhaps TRBD2 (6 bases). This CDR3 has 16 residues. V lost 2 bases to trimming and J lost 4 bases, with 17 bases between them. Germline V gives CDR1 MNHNY, CDR2 SVGAGI (reference sequence). The CDR3 bases are TGTGCCAGCAGTTACACACCCCGGGACTCAAGAGAGACCCAGTACTTC. It codes for CASSYTPRDSRETQYF.

The chain has TRBV9 and TRBJ2-1, with a weak D call TRBD2 (7 bases). This CDR3 contains 14 residues. Germline CDR1 is SGDLS and CDR2 is YYNGEE. V was clipped by 2 bases and J by 6 bases, with 12 bases between them. The CDR3 DNA reads TGTGCCAGCAGCGTCGGGGGGCACCTCAATGAGCAGTTCTTC. Its translation: CASSVGGHLNEQFF.

This sequence joins TRBV10-2 and TRBJ2-7, with D hard to call. CDR3 length equals 15 residues. The V end was cut by 0 bases, the J end by 2 bases, with 11 bases between. The V gene's germline CDR1 is WSHSY and CDR2 SAAADI. The CDR3 is CASSESLPTPYEQYF. The CDR3 nucleotides are TGCGCCAGCAGTGAGTCCTTGCCGACTCCCTACGAGCAGTACTTC.

V and J are TRBV7-8 and TRBJ1-5, with D possibly TRBD1 on 5 matching bases. The germline CDR1 and CDR2 sequences are SGHVS and FQNEAQ. The CDR3 is 15 residues long. V was cut by 1 base and J by 6 bases, with 13 bases left in between. The CDR3 is CASSLGTISGQPQHF. DNA of the CDR3: TGTGCCAGCAGCTTAGGGACAATCAGCGGTCAGCCCCAGCATTTT. The full variable domain, with the rest looked up from reference TRBV7-8 and TRBJ1-5, is GAGVSQSPRYKVAKRGQDVALRCDPISGHVSLFWYQQALGQGPEFLTYFQNEAQLDKSGLPSDRFFAERPEGSVSTLKIQRTQQEDSAVYLCASSLGTISGQPQHFGDGTRLSIL.

This clone was seen a single time. The CDR3 spells CASSPSGAVSTDTQYF. Written as DNA, the CDR3 is TGCGCCAGCAGCCCGTCGGGAGCAGTTAGCACAGATACGCAGTATTTT. The chain combines TRBV5-1 with TRBJ2-3; D might be TRBD2 (6 bases). The CDR3 length is 16 residues. Germline CDR1 SGHRS, CDR2 YFSETQ. Trimming took 4 bases from V and 0 from J, leaving 15 bases between them.

The CDR3 DNA reads TGTGCCAGCCGATGGGGGGGTACCCAATACGAGCAGTACTTC. Amino acid sequence: CASRWGGTQYEQYF. The V gene is TRBV6-1, the J gene TRBJ2-7; TRBD2 matches at 7 bases. The CDR3 consists of 14 residues. The ends lost 8 bases at V and 4 bases at J; junction bases unmatched: 11. The germline V gene encodes CDR1 MNHNS and CDR2 SASEGT.

This clone was seen just once. The chain carries TRBV5-1 and TRBJ2-3, with D possibly TRBD2 on 6 matching bases. This CDR3 region has 16 residues. V lost 4 bases and J 1 base, leaving 16 bases between the germline ends. CDR1 is SGHRS and CDR2 is YFSETQ in the germline V gene. For the CDR3, the DNA is TGCGCCAGCAGCGAGGGACTTCACGCTGGCACAGATACGCAGTATTTT. The encoded protein is CASSEGLHAGTDTQYF.

This sequence joins TRBV6-1 and TRBJ1-4; D gene uncertain. V was cut by 7 bases and J by 0 bases, with 6 bases left in between. Germline CDR1 is MNHNS and CDR2 is SASEGT. This CDR3 is 13 amino acids long. CDR3 coding DNA: TGTGCCAGCACCCCCGCAACTAATGAAAAACTGTTTTTT. It is translated as CASTPATNEKLFF.

The chain recombines TRBV25-1 with TRBJ1-1; D might be TRBD1 (6 bases). Germline CDR1 MGHDK, CDR2 SYGVNS. Trimming shortened V by 3 bases and J by 4 bases, and 9 bases separated the two germline ends. The CDR3 is 13 amino acids. The CDR3 spells CASSEQGITEAFF. The CDR3 bases are TGTGCCAGCAGTGAGCAGGGGATCACTGAAGCTTTCTTT.

The CDR3: CASSSIPGRLNTEAFF. CDR3 sequence (DNA): TGCGCCAGCAGCAGCATACCGGGACGGCTGAACACTGAAGCTTTCTTT. The rearrangement uses TRBV5-1 and TRBJ1-1; tentatively, D is TRBD1 (5 bases). The V end was cut by 4 bases, the J end by 0 bases, with 16 bases between. The CDR3 is made up of 16 amino acids. CDR1 and CDR2 (germline): SGHRS, YFSETQ.

The chain links TRBV21-1 to TRBJ2-1; TRBD2 was called by the table and not checked on the DNA. TRBV21-1 is a pseudogene. CDR3 length: 18 amino acids. CDR3 coding DNA: TGTGCCAGCAGCATGGGAGCTCGGGCGGGAGGGGACTACAATGAGCAGTTCTTC. Protein: CASSMGARAGGDYNEQFF.

In this sample, this clone turned up once. The gene calls are TRBV5-1 and TRBJ2-1; 9 bases fit TRBD1. The CDR3 consists of 15 residues. Germline-derived CDR1 and CDR2 are SGHRS and YFSETQ. V shed 3 bases, J shed 10 bases, and the junction held 11 bases outside the gene matches. CDR3 residues: CASSWDRASFFEQFF. The CDR3 DNA is TGCGCCAGCAGCTGGGACAGGGCGTCTTTCTTCGAGCAGTTCTTC.

The rearrangement links TRBV5-4 to TRBJ2-1; 9 bases align to TRBD2. There are 15 residues in the CDR3. Trimming removed 3 bases from V and 4 bases from J; junction bases left unmatched: 5. The V gene's germline CDR1 is SGHNT and CDR2 YYREEE (reference sequence). The CDR3 here is CASSSRTSVYNEQFF. As DNA, the CDR3 is TGTGCCAGCAGCTCAAGGACTAGCGTGTACAATGAGCAGTTCTTC.

This clone was seen only once. The CDR3 sequence: CAIGGTEAFF. In DNA, the CDR3 is TGTGCCATCGGAGGCACTGAAGCTTTCTTT. The chain is built from TRBV10-3 and TRBJ1-1; D remains unclear. The CDR3 runs to 10 residues. Germline assignment: CDR1 ENHRY and CDR2 SYGVKD. V lost 8 bases and J 4 bases, leaving 5 bases between the germline ends.

The rearrangement joins TRBV29-1 to TRBJ2-3; no clear D gene. V lost 4 bases to trimming and J lost 5 bases, with 10 bases between them. The CDR3 spans 12 residues. Per germline, CDR1 SQVTM and CDR2 ANQGSEA. The CDR3: CSVGQTRDTQYF. In DNA, the CDR3 is TGCAGCGTTGGCCAGACCAGAGATACGCAGTATTTT.

The rearrangement joins TRBV19 to TRBJ2-7; possibly TRBD1 for D (6 bases). V gave up 10 bases and J gave up 6 bases, with 28 bases separating them. The CDR3 consists of 16 residues. Germline-derived CDR1 and CDR2 are LNHDA and SQIVND (reference sequence). CDR3 sequence reads: CATSTPKTGRQGEQYF. The CDR3 DNA reads as TGTGCCACCTCGACACCAAAGACAGGAAGGCAGGGCGAGCAGTACTTC.

Details on this clone: The sample carries other DNA sequences with the same CDR3. The chain joins TRBV5-1 to TRBJ2-3; tentative D call: TRBD1 (5 bases). The CDR3 is 13 residues long. V was cut by 4 bases and J by 4 bases, with 10 bases left in between. Germline V lookup: CDR1 SGHRS, CDR2 YFSETQ. The CDR3 spells CASSLQGADTQYF. CDR3 coding DNA: TGCGCCAGCAGCCTCCAGGGTGCAGATACGCAGTATTTT.

V and J are TRBV2 and TRBJ1-4; D remains unclear. The CDR3 extends over 12 amino acids. The V end was cut by 8 bases, the J end by 4 bases, with 8 bases between. Germline CDR1 SNHLY, CDR2 FYNNEI. CDR3 bases: TGTGCCAGCTCCGGTGATAATGAAAAACTGTTTTTT. Its protein product is CASSGDNEKLFF.

CDR3 amino acids: CASSYQPDTEAFF. The CDR3 DNA follows: TGTGCCAGCAGTTACCAACCTGACACTGAAGCTTTCTTT. This chain uses TRBV6-5 with TRBJ1-1, with unresolved D. V lost 2 bases and J lost 3, with 7 bases in between. The CDR3 runs 13 residues. Germline values: CDR1 MNHEY, CDR2 SVGAGI.

This chain joins TRBV11-3 and TRBJ2-1, with 16 bases lining up with TRBD2. Germline CDR1 SGHNT, CDR2 YENEEA. The CDR3 has 17 residues. Losses at the gene ends were 1 base for V and 8 bases for J; bases not matched to a gene: 5. The CDR3 DNA sequence: TGTGCCAGCAGCTTAGGGGGGACTAGCGGGAGGGACGATGAGCAGTTCTTC. Its translation: CASSLGGTSGRDDEQFF.